This entry lists 29 T cell receptor beta chains sequenced from one sample in a study of breast tumors, draining lymph nodes, adjacent tissues. TCRdb processed the multiplex PCR reads anew with MiXCR; each CDR3 protein has one entry. The sample has 45,000 to 65,000 distinct CDR3 sequences, less than 55% seen once; the top ten hold 10%. Specimen: breast tumor tissue. The source is a female donor with breast cancer. Some clones in this sample may be carry-over from other donors' samples.

This clonotype appeared a single time. The junction departs from the called germline gene at one end, perhaps through a read error. This chain joins TRBV12-3 or TRBV12-4 and TRBJ2-1; D tentatively fits TRBD1 or TRBD2 (5 bases each). The CDR3 has 13 amino acids. The CDR3: CASSFAADNERFF. The CDR3 nucleotides are TGTGCCAGCAGTTTCGCAGCGGACAATGAGCGGTTCTTC.

The sample holds many counts of this clonotype. The J gene is TRBJ2-1, the V gene TRBV7-3; 12 nucleotides align to TRBD2. The ends lost 5 bases at V and 9 bases at J; junction bases unmatched: 2. Germline-derived CDR1 and CDR2 are SGHTA and FQGTGA. This CDR3 has 13 amino acids. CDR3 sequence reads: CASSRTSGVEQFF. The CDR3 region has the DNA TGTGCCAGCAGCAGGACTAGCGGGGTTGAGCAGTTCTTC.

The gene calls are TRBV7-2 and TRBJ1-6; TRBD1 is a possible D gene (5 bases). This CDR3 has 16 amino acids. Looked up from germline, CDR1 is SGHTA and CDR2 is FQGNSA. The V end lost 1 base, the J end lost 7 bases, and 14 bases lay between the germline ends. The CDR3 here is CASSLVGGLENSPLHF. CDR3 in DNA: TGTGCCAGCAGCTTAGTTGGGGGTTTAGAGAATTCACCCCTCCACTTT.

This clonotype has at least ten counts. This sequence joins TRBV3-1 and TRBJ2-7, with 11 bases lining up with TRBD2. The CDR3 has 14 residues. The germline CDR1 and CDR2 sequences are LGHDT and YNNKEL (reference sequence). V lost 5 bases, J lost 2 bases, and 2 bases stayed unmatched. CDR3: CASSISGGAYEQYF. For the CDR3, the DNA is TGTGCCAGCAGCATTAGCGGGGGGGCCTACGAGCAGTACTTC.

This clonotype appeared many times. V usage is TRBV20-1 and J usage is TRBJ1-1; the D gene is possibly TRBD1 (5 bases). CDR1 and CDR2 (germline): DFQATT, SNEGSKA (reference sequence). There are 12 residues in the CDR3. V lost 5 bases, J lost 1 base, and 8 bases lay in between. This chain's CDR3 is CSAGTTNTEAFF. DNA for the CDR3: TGCAGTGCTGGGACGACGAACACTGAAGCTTTCTTT.

Notes on this clonotype: It is unclear where the CDR3 begins or ends on the DNA, so no DNA is shown, and the CDR3 is as TCRdb lists it. The CDR3 reads CASSSMAQNTEAFFGQGNTGELFF. V gene TRBV7-8 combines with J gene TRBJ2-2; the DNA was not used to check the table's D call, TRBD1. Germline assignment: CDR1 SGHVS and CDR2 FQNEAQ. Including both end residues, the CDR3 is 24 amino acids long.

The chain carries TRBV9 and TRBJ2-7, with TRBD1 matching over 10 bases. V lost 3 bases and J lost 3; bases outside the gene matches: 6. CDR1 is SGDLS and CDR2 is YYNGEE in the germline V gene. The CDR3 runs 15 residues. CDR3 loop: CASSESGTGVYEQYF. In DNA, the CDR3 is TGTGCCAGCAGCGAGTCGGGGACAGGGGTCTACGAGCAGTACTTC. Variable domain in full (rest from reference TRBV9 and TRBJ2-7): DSGVTQTPKHLITATGQRVTLRCSPRSGDLSVYWYQQSLDQGLQFLIQYYNGEERAKGNILERFSAQQFPDLHSELNLSSLELGDSALYFCASSESGTGVYEQYFGPGTRLTVT.

This clonotype was detected only a few times. The rearrangement joins TRBV5-1 to TRBJ2-4; no definite D call. With 4 bases removed from V and 13 bases from J, the gap between germline ends came to 12 bases. This CDR3 has 11 amino acids. Germline loops: CDR1 SGHRS, CDR2 YFSETQ. Written as DNA, the CDR3 is TGCGCCAGCAGCGTGGACCGAGAGCAGTACTTC. As protein: CASSVDREQYF. Drawing the rest from reference TRBV5-1 and TRBJ2-4, the complete variable domain is KAGVTQTPRYLIKTRGQQVTLSCSPISGHRSVSWYQQTPGQGLQFLFEYFSETQRNKGNFPGRFSGRQFSNSRSEMNVSTLELGDSALYLCASSVDREQYFGAGTRLSVL.

This clonotype was counted at least ten times. The V and J genes are TRBV24-1 and TRBJ2-1; no definite D call. This CDR3 comprises 14 residues. Trimming shortened V by 0 bases and J by 9 bases, and 11 bases separated the two germline ends. Germline V lookup: CDR1 KGHDR, CDR2 SFDVKD. The CDR3 spells CATSDLGSLGEQFF. DNA of the CDR3: TGTGCCACCAGTGATTTGGGCAGTCTGGGTGAGCAGTTCTTC.

The chain carries TRBV25-1 and TRBJ1-5; TRBD1 agrees at 9 bases. The trim removed 6 bases at V and 2 bases at J, leaving 5 bases unmatched. The germline CDR1 and CDR2 sequences are MGHDK and SYGVNS. The CDR3 loop spans 15 amino acids. The CDR3 nucleotides read TGTGCCAGCAGGCGGGGGACAGGGTGCAATCAGCCCCAGCATTTT. As protein: CASRRGTGCNQPQHF.

This clonotype was picked up many times. This chain connects TRBV7-2 to TRBJ1-4; D is uncertain. Germline CDR1 is SGHTA and CDR2 is FQGNSA. Trimming pared 3 bases from V and 8 bases from J, leaving 13 bases between. This CDR3 region has 14 residues. CDR3: CASSFLDGWEKLFF. CDR3 sequence (DNA): TGTGCCAGCAGCTTCCTGGACGGTTGGGAAAAACTGTTTTTT.

This clonotype was observed at least ten times. The V call is TRBV9, the J call TRBJ2-3, with TRBD2 matching over 9 bases. Germline V gene lookup returns CDR1 SGDLS and CDR2 YYNGEE. The CDR3 has 15 amino acids. Trimming at V came to 4 bases and at J to 4 bases, leaving 7 bases not matched to a gene. CDR3 residues: CASSLTIAGADTQYF. CDR3 bases: TGTGCCAGCAGCCTAACTATAGCGGGAGCAGATACGCAGTATTTT.

With regard to this clonotype: The junction departs from the called germline gene at one end, perhaps through a read error. The chain has TRBV24-1 and TRBJ2-7; 7 nucleotides match TRBD1. Germline values: CDR1 KGHDR, CDR2 SFDVKD. The CDR3 has 13 residues. DNA of the CDR3: TGTGCCACCAGTGCACAAACAGGGGACGAGCGGTACTTC. This codes for CATSAQTGDERYF.

This clonotype occurred once. This sequence joins TRBV5-1 and TRBJ2-1; D call uncertain. CDR3 size: 16 residues. Germline V CDR1 and CDR2: SGHRS, YFSETQ. Trimming took off 0 bases at V and 4 bases at J, with 14 bases between the two ends. In nucleotides, the CDR3 is TGCGCCAGCAGCTTGGAGTCCGGGTATGGATACAATGAGCAGTTCTTC. It encodes CASSLESGYGYNEQFF.

This clonotype was picked up many times. The chain joins TRBV15 to TRBJ2-5, with 8 bases identical to TRBD1. The CDR3 sequence is 13 residues long. The V segment lost 7 bases and the J segment 0 bases; nucleotides outside the gene matches: 1. Germline CDR1 LNHNV, CDR2 YYDKDF (reference sequence). The CDR3 is CATKDRDQETQYF. The CDR3 DNA reads TGTGCCACCAAGGACAGGGACCAAGAGACCCAGTACTTC.

This clonotype was picked up many times. In nucleotides, the CDR3 is TGTGCCAGCAGCCCTACCGGAGAGACCCAGTACTTC. This gives the protein CASSPTGETQYF. This chain links TRBV7-2 with TRBJ2-5; no reliable D call. CDR1 SGHTA and CDR2 FQGNSA come from the germline V gene. The CDR3 has 12 residues. V lost 5 bases, J lost 4 bases, and 8 bases lay in between. Complete variable domain (other parts from reference TRBV7-2 and TRBJ2-5): GAGVSQSPSNKVTEKGKDVELRCDPISGHTALYWYRQSLGQGLEFLIYFQGNSAPDKSGLPSDRFSAERTGGSVSTLTIQRTQQEDSAVYLCASSPTGETQYFGPGTRLLVL.

This sequence joins TRBV2 and TRBJ2-7, with 7 bases matching TRBD2. The CDR3 is 18 amino acids. The germline V gene has CDR1 SNHLY and CDR2 FYNNEI. Unmatched junction bases numbered 13, after V lost 1 base and J lost 1 base. CDR3 nucleotides: TGTGCCAGCAGTGAAGACCGAGGCGATGGGGGAGGGTCCTACGAGCAGTACTTC. As protein: CASSEDRGDGGGSYEQYF.

In this sample, this clonotype turned up many times. This sequence joins TRBV19 and TRBJ1-4; D is unresolved. There are 14 residues in the CDR3. In germline, CDR1 is LNHDA, CDR2 SQIVND (reference sequence). V was cut by 6 bases and J by 0 bases, with 8 bases left in between. The CDR3 loop reads CASSPSTTNEKLFF. In DNA, the CDR3 is TGTGCCAGTAGCCCCAGCACAACTAATGAAAAACTGTTTTTT.

The chain carries TRBV7-9 and TRBJ2-2, with D perhaps matching TRBD1 (6 bases). Germline CDR1 reads SEHNR; CDR2 reads FQNEAQ (reference sequence). Trimming took off 2 bases at V and 7 bases at J, with 14 bases between the two ends. The CDR3 loop spans 15 amino acids. CDR3 sequence reads: CASSLKTGRVGELFF. DNA for the CDR3: TGTGCCAGCAGCTTAAAAACAGGGCGAGTCGGGGAGCTGTTTTTT. The variable domain in full, with the rest retrieved from reference TRBV7-9 and TRBJ2-2, is DTGVSQNPRHKITKRGQNVTFRCDPISEHNRLYWYRQTLGQGPEFLTYFQNEAQLEKSRLLSDRFSAERPKGSFSTLEIQRTEQGDSAMYLCASSLKTGRVGELFFGEGSRLTVL.

This chain joins TRBV6-5 and TRBJ2-7; 10 bases fit TRBD1. This CDR3 region has 13 residues. Trimming took 2 bases from V and 5 from J; bases not matched to a gene: 0. Germline CDR1 reads MNHEY; CDR2 reads SVGAGI. The CDR3 protein is CASSYGTGDEQYF. CDR3 coding DNA: TGTGCCAGCAGTTACGGGACAGGGGACGAGCAGTACTTC.

This clonotype appeared many times. V usage is TRBV6-2 or TRBV6-3 and J usage is TRBJ2-1; the D is unclear. V lost 0 bases, J lost 6 bases, and 9 bases lay in between. The CDR3 consists of 14 residues. From germline, CDR1 is MNHEY and CDR2 SVGEGT. This CDR3 reads CASSYSLSINEQFF. The CDR3 DNA follows: TGTGCCAGCAGTTACTCATTGAGTATCAATGAGCAGTTCTTC.

This chain joins TRBV7-2 and TRBJ1-2; D is ambiguous. The CDR3 extends over 22 amino acids. Germline V gene data show CDR1 as SGHTA and CDR2 as FQGNSA. V lost 5 bases and J 8 bases, leaving 42 bases between the germline ends. As DNA, the CDR3 is TGTGCCAGCAGCCGTACTAGCGGTCCATACGAGCAGTACGGCTGCTGGGGAAGCGGCTACACCTTC. Its protein is CASSRTSGPYEQYGCWGSGYTF.

With regard to this clonotype: One end of the junction varies from germline; a read error may be responsible. The chain uses TRBV5-4 and TRBJ2-2; no reliable D call. Germline assignment: CDR1 SGHNT and CDR2 YYREEE (reference sequence). CDR3 length: 13 residues. The CDR3: CAGRGEYTGELFF. CDR3 DNA: TGTGCCGGCAGAGGCGAGTACACCGGGGAGCTGTTTTTT.

This clonotype has a count of ten or more. The chain uses TRBV20-1 and TRBJ1-3; the match to TRBD1 covers 7 bases. Germline V gene data show CDR1 as DFQATT and CDR2 as SNEGSKA (reference sequence). V was pared by 4 bases and J by 4 bases, with 4 bases of the junction left unmatched. The length of the CDR3 is 13 residues. The CDR3 sequence: CSATTGVGNTIYF. CDR3 coding DNA: TGCAGTGCTACCACAGGGGTGGGAAACACCATATATTTT.

There are many counts of this clonotype. The chain links TRBV7-2 to TRBJ1-2; D call uncertain. From germline, CDR1 is SGHTA and CDR2 FQGNSA. This CDR3 spans 14 amino acids. Trimming removed 1 base at V and 4 bases at J, with 10 bases between. The CDR3 loop is CASSLVAFPYGYTF. CDR3 DNA sequence: TGTGCCAGCAGCTTAGTCGCATTTCCCTATGGCTACACCTTC.

The chain combines TRBV5-1 with TRBJ1-2, with 8 bases aligning to TRBD1. This CDR3 region has 14 residues. J gave up 7 bases and V 2 bases, and 7 bases lay outside the gene matches. Per germline, CDR1 SGHRS and CDR2 YFSETQ. For the CDR3, the DNA is TGCGCCAGCAGCTTTACAGGGGGGGATCGTGGCTACACCTTC. Translation: CASSFTGGDRGYTF. The full variable domain, rest sourced from reference TRBV5-1 and TRBJ1-2, is KAGVTQTPRYLIKTRGQQVTLSCSPISGHRSVSWYQQTPGQGLQFLFEYFSETQRNKGNFPGRFSGRQFSNSRSEMNVSTLELGDSALYLCASSFTGGDRGYTFGSGTRLTVV.

The rearrangement links TRBV27 to TRBJ1-6; D is uncertain. This CDR3 spans 17 amino acids. From germline, CDR1 is MNHEY and CDR2 SMNVEV (reference sequence). V shed 5 bases and J shed 5 bases, with 19 bases lying between them. CDR3: CASSPNRRIRDNSPLHF. The CDR3, as DNA: TGTGCCAGCAGTCCAAACCGACGCATAAGGGATAATTCACCCCTCCACTTT.

At least ten counts were recorded for this clonotype. Just one base apart from a much larger clone, this may be a read error. The chain links TRBV9 to TRBJ1-6; TRBD1 aligns across 7 bases. The CDR3 has 15 residues. Germline V gene lookup returns CDR1 SGDLS and CDR2 YYNGEE. The CDR3 nucleotides read TGTGCCAGCAGCACCGGACAGGAGGAGAATTCACCCCCCCACTTT. It codes for CASSTGQEENSPPHF.

This clonotype has a count of ten or more. This chain links TRBV9 with TRBJ2-1; TRBD1 is a possible D gene (8 bases). Germline assignment: CDR1 SGDLS and CDR2 YYNGEE. This CDR3 is built from 14 residues. V dropped 0 bases and J dropped 8 bases, with 12 bases sitting between them. The CDR3 DNA reads TGTGCCAGCAGCGTAGTACAGGGGGGGGATGAGCAGTTCTTC. Amino acids: CASSVVQGGDEQFF. Drawing the rest from reference TRBV9 and TRBJ2-1, the complete variable domain is DSGVTQTPKHLITATGQRVTLRCSPRSGDLSVYWYQQSLDQGLQFLIQYYNGEERAKGNILERFSAQQFPDLHSELNLSSLELGDSALYFCASSVVQGGDEQFFGPGTRLTVL.